This T cell receptor (beta chain) came from a study of blood T cell repertoires in COVID-19. About the study: The cDNA or gDNA used as material had been derived from T cells, B-cell-depleted T cells, or PBMCs.

Germline assignment: CDR1 ENHRY and CDR2 SYGVKD. The CDR3 spans 18 residues. After removal of 4 bases from V and 6 bases from J, the junction contained 13 bases not matched to a gene. All enrollees were roughly 18 to 90 years old and from approximately 25 US areas. All recovered Cohort 3 donors got two negative PCRs, got clearance, or saw symptom resolution. This clone was seen a handful of times. Measured with immunoSEQ multiplex PCR; TCRdb has only the in-frame clones, and not every one. The sample has hundreds of thousands of clones, about 89% seen once. The gene calls are TRBV10-3 and TRBJ2-7; 15 positions agree with TRBD2. Sequenced: PBMCs or T cells enriched from blood (not recorded which). This sequence originates from a woman aged 18-35 years who had recovered from COVID-19. CDR3 residues: CAISAGLAGGGKGREQYF. CDR3 sequence (DNA): TGTGCCATCAGTGCAGGACTAGCGGGAGGGGGAAAGGGCCGCGAGCAGTACTTC.